This T cell receptor beta chain was profiled in a study of blood T cell repertoires in COVID-19. For the study at large: The United States, Italy and Spain supplied acute and convalescent COVID-19 samples. Sources were T cells, B-cell-depleted T cells, or PBMCs; the material itself was cDNA or gDNA.

Authors' data handling: By means of reference gene primer amplification, nucleated cell counts were estimated. The protocol was immunoSEQ multiplex PCR, while the TCRdb copy is restricted to in-frame clones and leaves out a portion. That table gives V, J and clone size, and the DNA gave D and trimming. The data contain roughly 200,000 clones, approximately 87% of them seen just once; the ten biggest clones take up approximately 18%. CDR1 is MNHEY, CDR2 SMNVEV, per germline (reference sequence). The germline V and J ends were trimmed by 0 bases and 5 bases, with 10 bases remaining between them. The CDR3 consists of 14 residues.

V usage is TRBV27 and J usage is TRBJ2-5, with D unresolved. The sequencing sample was made of peripheral blood. The TCR was taken from a person aged 65 to 85 with COVID-19, enrolled during active disease. CDR3: CASSLSQLAETQYF. CDR3 nucleotides: TGTGCCAGCAGTTTATCTCAACTCGCGGAGACCCAGTACTTC.